The 17 T cell receptor beta chains below all came from one sample that was sequenced in a study of T cells after yellow fever vaccination. TCRdb recomputed calls from the 5' RACE reads with MiXCR, one row per CDR3 protein. Of 250,000 to 300,000 distinct CDR3 sequences detected, about 5.2% appear once; the ten largest clones hold approximately 3.5%. The sample was CD4+ T cells sorted from PBMCs, taken on the day of the yellow fever booster vaccination. The source of these receptors is a man aged 18 to 35 who received the YFV17D yellow fever vaccine.

This clonotype occurred many times. V is TRBV15 and J is TRBJ1-1; D remains ambiguous. Trimming removed 3 bases from V and 0 bases from J, with 14 bases in between. The CDR3 runs 16 residues. Germline V lookup: CDR1 LNHNV, CDR2 YYDKDF (reference sequence). DNA for the CDR3: TGTGCCACCAGCAGGAGCCGGGAAAGTATGAACACTGAAGCTTTCTTT. This gives the protein CATSRSRESMNTEAFF.

At least ten counts were recorded for this clonotype. The V gene is TRBV4-3, the J gene TRBJ2-2; the D gene is possibly TRBD1 (6 bases). Germline values: CDR1 LGHNA, CDR2 YSLEER. This CDR3 contains 16 residues. Trimming shortened V by 3 bases and J by 2 bases, and 13 bases separated the two germline ends. The CDR3 nucleotides are TGCGCCAGCAGCCATGAGACAGGAATTAACACCGGGGAGCTGTTTTTT. As protein: CASSHETGINTGELFF.

At least ten counts were recorded for this clonotype. The V call is TRBV7-8, the J call TRBJ2-4; unclear D gene. Germline lookup yields CDR1 SGHVS and CDR2 FQNEAQ. The CDR3 runs 15 residues. Trimming removed 5 bases from V and 0 bases from J, with 11 bases in between. CDR3 region: CASSQGWLAKNIQYF. As DNA, the CDR3 is TGTGCCAGCAGCCAAGGGTGGTTAGCCAAAAACATTCAGTACTTC.

This clonotype was detected ten times or more. The rearrangement joins TRBV10-3 to TRBJ2-3; D is uncertain. This CDR3 comprises 14 residues. Germline-derived CDR1 and CDR2 are ENHRY and SYGVKD. The V end was cut by 5 bases, the J end by 4 bases, with 13 bases between. DNA of the CDR3: TGTGCCATCAGTCCGTCCGGCGATTCAGATACGCAGTATTTT. It translates to CAISPSGDSDTQYF.

J is TRBJ1-5 and V is TRBV12-3 or TRBV12-4; unclear D gene. CDR3 length: 14 amino acids. V was pared by 7 bases and J by 4 bases, with 14 bases between. The CDR3 region is CASTLGWGNQPQHF. The DNA of the CDR3 is TGTGCCAGCACCCTGGGGTGGGGAAATCAGCCCCAGCATTTT.

In this sample, this clonotype turned up a few times. The rearrangement joins TRBV11-2 to TRBJ2-3, with D possibly being TRBD1 (7 bases). The length of the CDR3 is 15 residues. Germline CDR1 SGHAT, CDR2 FQNNGV. The V gene lost 6 bases and the J gene lost 0 bases, with 13 bases spanning the gap. The CDR3, as DNA: TGTGCCAGCAGTAATCAGGGGGGAAGCACAGATACGCAGTATTTT. Residues: CASSNQGGSTDTQYF.

This clonotype was detected a few times. CDR3 sequence: CASRNTGGNSPLHF. CDR3 DNA: TGTGCCAGCAGAAACACAGGGGGAAATTCACCCCTCCACTTT. This chain links TRBV3-1 with TRBJ1-6, with 8 bases lining up with TRBD1. Germline V lookup: CDR1 LGHDT, CDR2 YNNKEL (reference sequence). The CDR3 sequence is 14 residues long. The V segment lost 6 bases and the J segment 7 bases; nucleotides outside the gene matches: 5.

The chain is built from TRBV5-1 and TRBJ2-3; D may correspond to TRBD1 or TRBD2 (6 bases each). V was pared by 2 bases and J by 5 bases, with 12 bases between. In germline, CDR1 is SGHRS, CDR2 YFSETQ. The CDR3 is 14 amino acids. This CDR3 is CASSFRRGKDTQYF. CDR3 nucleotide sequence: TGCGCCAGCAGCTTTCGGAGGGGGAAAGATACGCAGTATTTT.

This clonotype was seen repeatedly, ten times or more. The rearrangement links TRBV5-1 to TRBJ1-1; TRBD1 matches at 12 bases. V dropped 4 bases and J dropped 7; count of bases not matched to a gene: 5. CDR3 length: 14 amino acids. The germline V gene has CDR1 SGHRS and CDR2 YFSETQ. The DNA of the CDR3 is TGCGCCAGCAGCGGGGACAGGGGGCTGGGTGAAGCTTTCTTT. This codes for CASSGDRGLGEAFF.

This rearrangement joins TRBV19 to TRBJ1-1; D is ambiguous. The germline gives CDR1 LNHDA, CDR2 SQIVND (reference sequence). The germline V and J ends were trimmed by 8 bases and 1 base, with 11 bases remaining between them. The length of the CDR3 is 13 residues. The CDR3 loop is CASLRAPNTEAFF. In DNA, the CDR3 is TGTGCCAGTCTCCGGGCCCCGAACACTGAAGCTTTCTTT.

The chain is built from TRBV5-4 and TRBJ2-5, with 7 bases that match TRBD1. The CDR3 is made up of 15 amino acids. Germline CDR1 SGHNT, CDR2 YYREEE (reference sequence). The V segment lost 1 base and the J segment 0 bases; nucleotides outside the gene matches: 3. The CDR3 protein is CASSLNRGDQETQYF. CDR3 in DNA: TGTGCCAGCAGCTTGAACAGGGGCGACCAAGAGACCCAGTACTTC.

This chain connects TRBV6-1 to TRBJ1-2; D unclear. Germline loops: CDR1 MNHNS, CDR2 SASEGT. Deletions cut 4 bases from V and 1 base from J, with 7 bases between. The CDR3 is 13 amino acids. CDR3 sequence: CASSVSSNYGYTF. CDR3 sequence (DNA): TGTGCCAGCAGTGTGTCCAGTAACTATGGCTACACCTTC.

The chain is built from TRBV27 and TRBJ2-3; 14 positions agree with TRBD2. After removal of 5 bases from V and 6 bases from J, the junction contained 7 bases not matched to a gene. This CDR3 is built from 16 residues. Germline assignment: CDR1 MNHEY and CDR2 SMNVEV (reference sequence). The CDR3 coding sequence is TGTGCCAGCAGTCCCAGGACTAGCGGGGGGTCCGATACGCAGTATTTT. It encodes CASSPRTSGGSDTQYF.

The chain recombines TRBV6-1 with TRBJ1-2; D is uncertain. Germline V CDR1 and CDR2: MNHNS, SASEGT. The V end was cut by 1 base, the J end by 8 bases, with 11 bases between. The CDR3 runs to 13 residues. CDR3 in DNA: TGTGCCAGCAGTGAAGTCCCCCTCGGGGGCTACACCTTC. Encoded protein: CASSEVPLGGYTF.

This clonotype has more than one count but fewer than ten. The chain employs TRBV18 and TRBJ1-5; D is possibly TRBD1 (6 bases). Trimming took off 2 bases at V and 0 bases at J, with 8 bases between the two ends. CDR1 KGHSH and CDR2 LQKENI come from the germline V gene. CDR3 length equals 15 residues. This CDR3 is CASSPAQGSNQPQHF. The CDR3 coding sequence is TGTGCCAGCTCACCAGCACAGGGTAGCAATCAGCCCCAGCATTTT.

This clonotype was detected ten times or more. V usage is TRBV12-3 or TRBV12-4 and J usage is TRBJ2-7, with 7 bases that match TRBD1. Losses at the gene ends were 4 bases for V and 6 bases for J; bases not matched to a gene: 6. This CDR3 is built from 13 residues. Here the CDR3 DNA reads TGTGCCAGCAGTTACGACAGGGCAGGCGAGCAGTACTTC. Translated, it gives CASSYDRAGEQYF.

The chain combines TRBV5-1 with TRBJ1-5, with D possibly TRBD1 on 6 matching bases. Germline CDR1 and CDR2: SGHRS and YFSETQ. Trimming pared 4 bases from V and 2 bases from J, leaving 13 bases between. The CDR3 runs to 15 residues. In nucleotides, the CDR3 is TGCGCCAGCAGCATTGGCGGGGGGCGCAATCAGCCCCAGCATTTT. Protein product: CASSIGGGRNQPQHF.